Sequencing of this T cell receptor (beta chain) was carried out in a study of blood T cell repertoires in COVID-19. The table came from immunoSEQ multiplex PCR; TCRdb's copy has only in-frame clones and leaves some out. The sample has roughly 84,000 clones; about 73% are singletons. It was during active infection that Seattle patients were enrolled and then longitudinally followed. Trimming left V 4 bases short and J 3 bases short, with 16 bases between. Germline V CDR1 and CDR2: SGHNT, YYREEE (reference sequence). CDR3 length equals 15 residues. Sample: peripheral blood. This sequence was found in a man in his sixties with COVID-19, enrolled during active disease. The chain couples TRBV5-4 to TRBJ1-1; unclear D gene. The CDR3 is CASSLLHGADTEAFF. CDR3 nucleotides: TGTGCCAGCAGCCTCTTACACGGAGCGGACACTGAAGCTTTCTTT.